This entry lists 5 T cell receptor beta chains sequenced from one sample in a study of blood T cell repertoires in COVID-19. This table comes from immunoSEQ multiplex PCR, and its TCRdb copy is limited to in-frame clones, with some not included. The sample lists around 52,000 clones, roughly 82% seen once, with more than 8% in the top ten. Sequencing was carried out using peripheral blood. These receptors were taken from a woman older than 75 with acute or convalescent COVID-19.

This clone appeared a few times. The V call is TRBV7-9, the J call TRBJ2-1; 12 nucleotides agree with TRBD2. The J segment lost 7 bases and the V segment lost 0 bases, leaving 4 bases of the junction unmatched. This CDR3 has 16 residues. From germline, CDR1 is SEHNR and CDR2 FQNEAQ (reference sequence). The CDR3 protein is CASSLALTSGSNEQFF. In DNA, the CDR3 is TGTGCCAGCAGCTTAGCGTTGACTAGCGGGAGTAATGAGCAGTTCTTC.

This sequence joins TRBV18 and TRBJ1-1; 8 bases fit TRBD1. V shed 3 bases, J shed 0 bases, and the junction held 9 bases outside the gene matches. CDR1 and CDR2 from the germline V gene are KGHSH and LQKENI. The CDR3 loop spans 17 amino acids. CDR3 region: CASSPAETGVMNTEAFF. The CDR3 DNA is TGTGCCAGCTCACCGGCGGAGACAGGGGTCATGAACACTGAAGCTTTCTTT.

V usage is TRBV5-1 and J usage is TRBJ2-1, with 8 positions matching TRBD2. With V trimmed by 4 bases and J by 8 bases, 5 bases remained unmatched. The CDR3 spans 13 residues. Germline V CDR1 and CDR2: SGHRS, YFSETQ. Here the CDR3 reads CASSREGLDEQFF. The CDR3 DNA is TGCGCCAGCAGCCGGGAGGGCCTTGATGAGCAGTTCTTC. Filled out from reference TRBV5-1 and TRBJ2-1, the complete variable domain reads KAGVTQTPRYLIKTRGQQVTLSCSPISGHRSVSWYQQTPGQGLQFLFEYFSETQRNKGNFPGRFSGRQFSNSRSEMNVSTLELGDSALYLCASSREGLDEQFFGPGTRLTVL.

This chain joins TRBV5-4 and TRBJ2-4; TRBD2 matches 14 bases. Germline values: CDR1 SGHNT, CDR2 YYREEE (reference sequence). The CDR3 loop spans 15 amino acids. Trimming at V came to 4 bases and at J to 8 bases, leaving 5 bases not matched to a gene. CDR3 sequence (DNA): TGTGCCAGCAGCCCGGGACTAGCGGGAGACTACATTCAGTACTTC. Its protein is CASSPGLAGDYIQYF.

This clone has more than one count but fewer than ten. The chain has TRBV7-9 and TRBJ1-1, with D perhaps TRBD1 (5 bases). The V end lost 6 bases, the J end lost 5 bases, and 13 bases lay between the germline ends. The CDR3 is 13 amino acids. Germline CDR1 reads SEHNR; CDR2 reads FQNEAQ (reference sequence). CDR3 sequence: CASSFGGSTEAFF. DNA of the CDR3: TGTGCCAGCAGTTTCGGGGGGTCTACTGAAGCTTTCTTT.